Described below is a single T cell receptor (beta chain) sequence and its context. Its antigen is as yet unknown. The record originates from a study of vaccination and CD4 T cells after COVID-19. Overall study results and limits: Post-vaccination reactive clonotypes (median roughly 36) did not differ significantly from post-infection (fewer than 24).

Sequencing of DNA taken from cultured CD4+ T cells relied on the Oncomine TCR Beta short-read assay. Cultures of CD4+ T cells served as the source for extracting genomic DNA. TCRdb re-called the PCR reads with MiXCR, one entry per CDR3 protein. The repertoire holds approximately 15,000 distinct CDR3 sequences, with roughly 25% as singletons. CDR1 and CDR2 from the germline V gene are MNHEY and SMNVEV (reference sequence). Trimming shortened V by 2 bases and J by 9 bases, and 14 bases separated the two germline ends. CDR3 length: 13 amino acids. Treatment described: roughly 10-day PBMC culture with coronavirus spike peptide pools or control peptides (ViraFEST assay).

Sequencing was done on a sample of cultured CD4+ T cells from blood. The V and J genes are TRBV27 and TRBJ2-7; D perhaps matches TRBD2 (5 bases). The receptor's source is a human donor with COVID-19. CDR3 in amino acids: CASSLQAEDSQYF. The CDR3, as DNA: TGTGCCAGCAGTTTACAGGCAGAGGACTCGCAGTACTTC.